This T cell receptor beta chain derives from a study of shared clonotypes between healthy human individuals. At the level of the study: Samples came from a couple of female and three male donors aged 18 to 49. CD4 naive and memory got three plates each, CD8 naive two, CD8 memory one. The study, taken as a whole, reports: Naive CD4 clonotype sharing across several donors was roughly 5%.

Using 200 ng DNA, around 30,000 T cell genomes, the sorted-subset replicate PCRs were run. Sequenced by immunoSEQ multiplex PCR; TCRdb stores in-frame clones only, minus some. The profile shows about 2,200,000 clones, roughly 91% of them singletons. A remark on this clone: Its antigen is unknown.

CD45RO-negative, CCR7-positively selected cells formed the naive CD8 fraction, excluding terminally differentiated effector memory CD45RA+ cells. V was trimmed by 4 bases and J by 3 bases, leaving 10 bases between them. The CDR3 consists of 13 residues. Per the germline V gene, CDR1 is LGHNA and CDR2 is YNFKEQ. The chain has TRBV4-2 and TRBJ2-7, with unresolved D. The sequenced material came from naive CD8+ T cells from PBMCs. The TCR sequence derives from a man between 18 and 29 years old in good health. Some clones in this sample may be carry-over from other donors' samples. DNA for the CDR3: TGTGCCAGCAGCCCAAACCCGGGCTACGAGCAGTACTTC. It codes for CASSPNPGYEQYF.